These T cell receptor beta chains were read from a single sample in a study of shared T cell receptors in the human thymus. Clones were read by immunoSEQ multiplex PCR, and TCRdb kept only the in-frame ones, dropping some. The data contain more than 550,000 clones, 80% to 90% of them singletons. This sample also belongs to another study, concerning human thymus T cells.

The specimen sequenced was thymocytes. Source of these receptors: a girl under three years old with a congenital heart defect. Each CDR3 is given with its conserved first and last residue. The order of the fields is V gene, clone size, D gene, J gene, CDR3 protein, CDR3 DNA. The D gene is left open where the match is weak. Not all rows give a size; the values are once, few, many and, for expanded clones, a class.

>TRBV19|NA|TRBD1|TRBJ2-1
CASSGEPTGQGGHQFF
TGTGCCAGTAGTGGGGAGCCTACGGGACAGGGTGGCCATCAGTTCTTC
>TRBV30|few|NA|TRBJ1-2
CAWTFADTIYGYTF
TGTGCCTGGACGTTCGCCGACACCATCTATGGCTACACCTTC
>TRBV6-1|NA|NA|TRBJ1-5
CASRQGDQPQHF
TGTGCCAGCAGACAGGGAGATCAGCCCCAGCATTTT
>TRBV11-3|NA|TRBD2|TRBJ2-1
CASSPPVGTGGEPNEQFF
TGTGCCAGCAGCCCACCTGTGGGAACGGGGGGGGAACCCAATGAGCAGTTCTTC
>TRBV4-3|NA|NA|TRBJ1-2
CASSQDYLRGCGYTF
TGCGCCAGCAGCCAAGATTACTTACGGGGTTGTGGCTACACCTTC
>TRBV7-9|NA|NA|TRBJ2-3
CASSLVIATDTQYF
TGTGCCAGCAGCTTAGTGATAGCGACAGATACGCAGTATTTT
>TRBV4-1|NA|NA|TRBJ2-4
CASSLRTEVRLLAKNIQYF
TGCGCCAGCAGCTTACGGACAGAAGTTAGACTGTTAGCCAAAAACATTCAGTACTTC
>TRBV25-1|NA|NA|TRBJ1-6
CASKEPWGDSPLHF
TGTGCCAGCAAGGAGCCCTGGGGGGATTCACCCCTCCACTTT
>TRBV6-6|NA|NA|TRBJ2-3
CASSYHGSRSTDTQYF
TGTGCCAGCAGTTACCACGGGAGTCGAAGCACAGATACGCAGTATTTT
>TRBV11-1|NA|TRBD1|TRBJ1-3
CASSKWTGSSGNTIYF
TGTGCCAGCAGCAAGTGGACAGGGAGCTCTGGAAACACCATATATTTT
>TRBV5-6|once|NA|TRBJ1-1
CASSTESGDHTEAFF
TGTGCCAGCAGCACTGAGTCAGGGGACCACACTGAAGCTTTCTTT
>TRBV15|NA|TRBD2|TRBJ2-7
CATSRDRTSGGAYEQYF
TGTGCCACCAGCAGAGATAGGACTAGCGGGGGAGCATACGAGCAGTACTTC
>TRBV4-1|NA|TRBD2|TRBJ2-1
CASSQELLAGPYNEQFF
TGCGCCAGCAGCCAAGAGCTTCTAGCGGGGCCCTACAATGAGCAGTTCTTC
>TRBV27|once|TRBD1|TRBJ1-6
CASSLTGQSPLHF
TGTGCCAGCAGTTTAACGGGACAGTCACCCCTCCACTTT
>TRBV6-1|NA|TRBD1|TRBJ2-7
CASSETSRDRGFCEQYF
TGTGCCAGCAGCGAAACCTCCCGGGACAGGGGATTTTGCGAGCAGTACTTC
>TRBV15|NA|NA|TRBJ1-5
CATSRDSGGQPQHF
TGTGCCACCAGCAGAGATAGCGGCGGACAGCCCCAGCATTTT
>TRBV15|NA|NA|TRBJ1-6
CATTRGYNSPLHF
TGTGCCACCACGCGGGGCTATAATTCACCCCTCCACTTT
>TRBV6-5|few|NA|TRBJ1-1
CASSSQDNTEAFF
TGTGCCAGCAGTTCACAGGATAACACTGAAGCTTTCTTT
>TRBV7-2|NA|TRBD1|TRBJ1-6
CASSPLEERQGTGSPLHF
TGTGCCAGCAGCCCTTTGGAGGAGAGGCAGGGGACAGGTTCACCCCTCCACTTT
>TRBV4-1|NA|TRBD1|TRBJ1-2
CASSQPPGGTGSNYGYTF
TGCGCCAGCAGCCAACCCCCCGGGGGGACAGGGAGTAACTATGGCTACACCTTC
>TRBV7-9|NA|TRBD1|TRBJ1-2
CVGWDSEGYTF
TGTGTTGGCTGGGACAGCGAAGGCTACACCTTC
>TRBV11-2|NA|TRBD1|TRBJ1-1
CASSSDRAEMNTEAFF
TGTGCCAGCAGCAGCGACAGGGCTGAAATGAACACTGAAGCTTTCTTT